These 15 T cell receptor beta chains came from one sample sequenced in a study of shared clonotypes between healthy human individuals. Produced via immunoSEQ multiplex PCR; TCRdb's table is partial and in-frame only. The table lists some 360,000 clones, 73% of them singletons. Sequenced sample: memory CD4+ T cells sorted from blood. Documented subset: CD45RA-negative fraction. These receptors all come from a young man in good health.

The CDR3 DNA follows: TGTGCCAGCAGCTTAGACGGCCCTCCCGGGGAGCTGTTTTTT. It translates to CASSLDGPPGELFF. The J gene is TRBJ2-2, the V gene TRBV7-9; no clear D. V was cut by 1 base and J by 6 bases, with 9 bases left in between. Germline CDR1 SEHNR, CDR2 FQNEAQ (reference sequence). The CDR3 has 14 residues.

CDR3 DNA: TGTGCCAGCAGTGTGGGGACAGACAGGGCCAACGTCCTGACTTTC. Protein: CASSVGTDRANVLTF. The chain links TRBV6-1 to TRBJ2-6; 7 bases are shared with TRBD1. Germline trimming cut 4 bases from V and 5 bases from J; bases unmatched to any gene: 5. The CDR3 consists of 15 residues. In germline, CDR1 is MNHNS, CDR2 SASEGT.

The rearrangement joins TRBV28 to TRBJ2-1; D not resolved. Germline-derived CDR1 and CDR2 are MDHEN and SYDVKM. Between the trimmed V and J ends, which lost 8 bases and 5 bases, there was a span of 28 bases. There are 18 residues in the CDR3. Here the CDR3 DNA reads TGTGCCAGCCTATATGAGTCCAAGCTTTCCCTCGAAAACAATGAGCAGTTCTTC. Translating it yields CASLYESKLSLENNEQFF.

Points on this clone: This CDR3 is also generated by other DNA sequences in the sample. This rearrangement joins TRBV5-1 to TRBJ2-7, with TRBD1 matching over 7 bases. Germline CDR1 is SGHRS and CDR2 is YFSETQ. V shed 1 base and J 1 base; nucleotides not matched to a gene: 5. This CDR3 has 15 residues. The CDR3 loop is CASSLKAGGSYEQYF. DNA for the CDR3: TGCGCCAGCAGCTTGAAGGCAGGGGGATCCTACGAGCAGTACTTC.

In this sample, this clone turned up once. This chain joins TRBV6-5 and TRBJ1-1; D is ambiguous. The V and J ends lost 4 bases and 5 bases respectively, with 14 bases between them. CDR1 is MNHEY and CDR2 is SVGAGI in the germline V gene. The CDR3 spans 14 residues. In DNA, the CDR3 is TGTGCCAGCAGTTTACTCCGGGATCCGACTGAAGCTTTCTTT. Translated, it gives CASSLLRDPTEAFF.

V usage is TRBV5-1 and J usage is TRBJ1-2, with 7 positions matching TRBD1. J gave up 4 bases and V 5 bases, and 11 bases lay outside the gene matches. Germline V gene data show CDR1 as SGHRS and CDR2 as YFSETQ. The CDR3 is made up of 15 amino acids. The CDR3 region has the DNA TGCGCCAGCAGTCTCGCATGGGACAGTGTCTATGGCTACACCTTC. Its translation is CASSLAWDSVYGYTF.

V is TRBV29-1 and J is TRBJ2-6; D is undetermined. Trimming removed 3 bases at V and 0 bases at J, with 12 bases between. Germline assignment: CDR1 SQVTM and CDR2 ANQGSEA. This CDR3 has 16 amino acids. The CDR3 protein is CSVDDPAFSGANVLTF. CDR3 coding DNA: TGCAGCGTTGACGACCCGGCCTTCTCTGGGGCCAACGTCCTGACTTTC. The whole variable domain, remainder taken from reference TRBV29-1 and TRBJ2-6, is SAVISQKPSRDICQRGTSLTIQCQVDSQVTMMFWYRQQPGQSLTLIATANQGSEATYESGFVIDKFPISRPNLTFSTLTVSNMSPEDSSIYLCSVDDPAFSGANVLTFGAGSRLTVL.

In DNA form, the CDR3 reads TGTGCCAGCAGTCCCCCGGGACTAGCGGTGGGGCAGTATTTT. Encoded protein: CASSPPGLAVGQYF. The J gene is TRBJ2-3, the V gene TRBV28, with 11 bases that match TRBD2. The CDR3 consists of 14 residues. Unmatched junction bases numbered 9, after V lost 5 bases and J lost 11 bases. Germline values: CDR1 MDHEN, CDR2 SYDVKM.

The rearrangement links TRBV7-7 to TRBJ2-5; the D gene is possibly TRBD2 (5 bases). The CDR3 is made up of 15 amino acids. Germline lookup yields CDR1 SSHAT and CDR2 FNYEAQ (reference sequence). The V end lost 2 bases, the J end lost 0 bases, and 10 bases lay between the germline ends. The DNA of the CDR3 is TGTGCCAGCAGCTTAACGCCGGGGTACCAAGAGACCCAGTACTTC. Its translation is CASSLTPGYQETQYF.

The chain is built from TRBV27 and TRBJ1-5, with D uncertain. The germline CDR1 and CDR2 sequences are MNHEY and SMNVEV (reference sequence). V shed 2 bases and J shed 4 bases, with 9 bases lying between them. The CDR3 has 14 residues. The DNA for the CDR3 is TGTGCCAGCAGTTTAATGGGGAGAAATCAGCCCCAGCATTTT. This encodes CASSLMGRNQPQHF.

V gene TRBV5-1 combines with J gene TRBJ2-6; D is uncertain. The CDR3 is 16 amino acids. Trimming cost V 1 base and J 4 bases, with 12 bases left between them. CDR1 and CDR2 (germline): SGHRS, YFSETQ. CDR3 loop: CASSLQPKPGANVLTF. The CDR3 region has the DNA TGCGCCAGCAGCTTGCAACCAAAACCCGGGGCCAACGTCCTGACTTTC.

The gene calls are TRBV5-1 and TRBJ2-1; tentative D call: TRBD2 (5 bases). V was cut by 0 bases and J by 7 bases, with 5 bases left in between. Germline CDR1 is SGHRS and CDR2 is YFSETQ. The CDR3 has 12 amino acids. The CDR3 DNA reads TGCGCCAGCAGCTTGGAGCGGAATGAGCAGTTCTTC. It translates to CASSLERNEQFF.

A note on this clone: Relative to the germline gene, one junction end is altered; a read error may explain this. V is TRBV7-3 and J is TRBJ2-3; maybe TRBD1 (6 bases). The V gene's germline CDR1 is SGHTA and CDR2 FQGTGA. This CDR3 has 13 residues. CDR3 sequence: CASSSRRTETQYF. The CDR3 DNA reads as TGTGCCAGCAGCTCAAGGAGGACAGAGACGCAGTATTTT.

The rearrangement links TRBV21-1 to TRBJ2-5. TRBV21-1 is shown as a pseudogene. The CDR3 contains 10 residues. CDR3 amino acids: CATGSETQYF. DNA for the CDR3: TGTGCCACCGGCTCGGAGACCCAGTACTTC.

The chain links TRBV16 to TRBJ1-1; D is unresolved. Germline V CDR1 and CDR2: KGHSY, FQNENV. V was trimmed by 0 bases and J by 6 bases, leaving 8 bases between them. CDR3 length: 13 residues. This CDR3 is CASSQSTVSEAFF. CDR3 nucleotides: TGTGCCAGCAGCCAATCCACAGTATCTGAAGCTTTCTTT. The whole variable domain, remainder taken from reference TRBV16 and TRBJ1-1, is GEEVAQTPKHLVRGEGQKAKLYCAPIKGHSYVFWYQQVLKNEFKFLISFQNENVFDETGMPKERFSAKCLPNSPCSLEIQATKLEDSAVYFCASSQSTVSEAFFGQGTRLTVV.